What follows are 26 T cell receptor beta chains derived from one specimen sequenced in a study of regulatory T cells in long-lasting Graves disease. With iRepertoire HTBI primers and Arm-PCR of CDR3 regions, TCR beta libraries were built. TCRdb reanalysed the multiplex PCR reads using MiXCR and keeps one entry per CDR3 protein. The table has 350,000 to 550,000 distinct CDR3 sequences, approximately 15% seen once. Specified time point: newly diagnosed GD, antithyroid drugs for less than 3 months. RNA isolated from PBMCs was used to make the TCR library. These records were also assigned to another study, of T cells in Graves' hyperthyroidism and ophthalmopathy.

The sample here was peripheral blood mononuclear cells (PBMCs), taken at new diagnosis, from a patient treated with antithyroid drugs. Receptor source: a woman aged 45 to 65 with Graves disease.

With regard to this clonotype: A much larger clone sits a single nucleotide away, making a read error possible. Because the CDR3 is missing its conserved closing phenylalanine or tryptophan, this is likely a read error. V and J are TRBV7-2 and TRBJ2-3, with TRBD1 as a possible D gene (5 bases). Per germline, CDR1 SGHTA and CDR2 FQGNSA. The germline V and J ends were trimmed by 2 bases and 1 base, with 10 bases remaining between them. This CDR3 contains 15 residues. The CDR3 sequence is CASSLMLTGTDTQYS. The CDR3 nucleotides read TGTGCCAGCAGCTTAATGTTGACAGGCACAGATACGCAGTATTCT.

This clonotype was counted many times. The chain has TRBV20-1 and TRBJ2-7; the D is unclear. Germline V gene lookup returns CDR1 DFQATT and CDR2 SNEGSKA (reference sequence). CDR3 length: 12 residues. V was cut by 2 bases and J by 0 bases, with 5 bases left in between. In DNA form, the CDR3 reads TGCAGTGCTAGACGGAGCTCCTACGAGCAGTACTTC. It encodes CSARRSSYEQYF.

In the case of this clonotype: With a much larger clone just one base away, this may be a read error. This chain uses TRBV2 with TRBJ2-7; maybe TRBD2 (6 bases). Per the germline V gene, CDR1 is SNHLY and CDR2 is FYNNEI. V was shortened by 5 bases and J by 2 bases, with 13 bases between the two germline ends. This CDR3 comprises 14 residues. Written as DNA, the CDR3 is TGTGCCAGCAGTTCTAGACTAGGGACCTACGAGCAGTACTTC. This encodes CASSSRLGTYEQYF. The full variable domain, rest sourced from reference TRBV2 and TRBJ2-7, is EPEVTQTPSHQVTQMGQEVILRCVPISNHLYFYWYRQILGQKVEFLVSFYNNEISEKSEIFDDQFSVERPDGSNFTLKIRSTKLEDSAMYFCASSSRLGTYEQYFGPGTRLTVT.

With regard to this clonotype: This may be a read error, as it is one base from a much larger clone. This chain links TRBV6-1 with TRBJ2-1; TRBD2 matches at 10 bases. The CDR3 is made up of 19 amino acids. Per the germline V gene, CDR1 is MNHNS and CDR2 is SASEGT. Losses at the gene ends were 2 bases for V and 8 bases for J; bases not matched to a gene: 18. The chain's CDR3 is CASSERLYGLAEARDEQFF. The CDR3 DNA follows: TGTGCCAGCAGTGAAAGGCTTTATGGACTAGCGGAGGCTCGGGATGAGCAGTTCTTC.

Many counts were recorded for this clonotype. The J gene is TRBJ2-1, the V gene TRBV6-1; D is perhaps TRBD1 (6 bases). Trimming cost V 5 bases and J 4 bases, with 15 bases left between them. Germline CDR1 is MNHNS and CDR2 is SASEGT. There are 15 residues in the CDR3. The chain's CDR3 is CASSRTVPDYNEQFF. In DNA, the CDR3 is TGTGCCAGCAGTCGGACAGTTCCTGATTACAATGAGCAGTTCTTC.

This clonotype showed up just a few times. The chain combines TRBV10-1 with TRBJ2-7; D is possibly TRBD2 (5 bases). Germline CDR1 reads WNHNN; CDR2 reads SYGVQD (reference sequence). Trimming took 10 bases from V and 9 from J, leaving 16 bases between them. The CDR3 consists of 11 residues. In DNA form, the CDR3 reads TGCGCCACCCCTAGCACTAGGGTGCAGTACTTC. Translation: CATPSTRVQYF.

This clonotype was counted at least ten times. The chain joins TRBV7-8 to TRBJ2-1; D call uncertain. The CDR3 extends over 16 amino acids. Germline lookup yields CDR1 SGHVS and CDR2 FQNEAQ. Between the trimmed V and J ends, which lost 5 bases and 0 bases, there was a span of 14 bases. The CDR3 loop is CASSRLRIRSYNEQFF. In DNA, the CDR3 is TGTGCCAGCAGCCGTCTGCGGATCCGCTCCTACAATGAGCAGTTCTTC.

This clonotype was counted ten times or more. The CDR3 spells CAIRRASGLAGSTDTQYF. Here the CDR3 DNA reads TGTGCCATCAGGAGAGCATCGGGACTAGCGGGAAGCACAGATACGCAGTATTTT. The J gene is TRBJ2-3, the V gene TRBV10-3; 13 bases match TRBD2. V shed 6 bases and J 0 bases; nucleotides not matched to a gene: 9. CDR1 and CDR2 from the germline V gene are ENHRY and SYGVKD. This CDR3 contains 18 residues.

In this sample, this clonotype turned up a few times. The V gene is TRBV18, the J gene TRBJ1-4; no firm D call. The CDR3 totals 17 residues. From germline, CDR1 is KGHSH and CDR2 LQKENI. V was trimmed by 2 bases and J by 0 bases, leaving 13 bases between them. The CDR3: CASSPGEVVATNEKLFF. The CDR3 nucleotides are TGTGCCAGCTCACCAGGTGAAGTCGTTGCAACTAATGAAAAACTGTTTTTT.

In its sample, this clonotype was seen a few times. The chain carries TRBV3-1 and TRBJ1-3, with 8 bases aligning to TRBD1. This CDR3 spans 13 amino acids. V was clipped by 3 bases and J by 14 bases; unmatched bases: 9. Germline loops: CDR1 LGHDT, CDR2 YNNKEL (reference sequence). The CDR3 here is CASSHAPGQALYF. CDR3 DNA: TGTGCCAGCAGCCATGCTCCGGGACAGGCTTTATATTTT.

This clonotype was seen at least ten times. The chain recombines TRBV10-3 with TRBJ1-2; the D is unclear. Germline loops: CDR1 ENHRY, CDR2 SYGVKD. V was cut by 2 bases and J by 6 bases, with 10 bases left in between. CDR3 size: 13 residues. CDR3 protein: CAISENREDGYTF. Written as DNA, the CDR3 is TGTGCCATCAGTGAGAACCGGGAGGATGGCTACACCTTC.

Ten or more counts support this clonotype. The chain joins TRBV28 to TRBJ1-1; D call uncertain. Trimming cost V 7 bases and J 7 bases, with 13 bases left between them. Germline assignment: CDR1 MDHEN and CDR2 SYDVKM. The CDR3 is 12 residues long. The CDR3: CASTTVWGEAFF. The CDR3, as DNA: TGTGCCAGCACGACGGTCTGGGGTGAAGCTTTCTTT.

This clonotype has just one count. This chain uses TRBV27 with TRBJ2-2; 10 nucleotides match TRBD2. Germline V gene data show CDR1 as MNHEY and CDR2 as SMNVEV (reference sequence). The CDR3 sequence is 14 residues long. Trimming took 8 bases from V and 4 from J; bases not matched to a gene: 4. CDR3 bases: TGTGCCAGCTCTAGCGGGAGAAGCACCGGGGAGCTGTTTTTT. This translates into CASSSGRSTGELFF.

This clonotype was seen only a few times. At one end, the junction sequence differs from germline, possibly due to a read error. The chain is built from TRBV6-5 and TRBJ2-6; D is perhaps TRBD1 (5 bases). This CDR3 is built from 14 residues. CDR1 and CDR2 (germline): MNHEY, SVGAGI. CDR3 residues: CASRYLTGANILTF. The CDR3 region has the DNA TGTGCCAGCAGATACTTGACTGGGGCCAACATCCTGACTTTC.

This clonotype was seen only a few times. A much larger clone is a single base away; this may be a read error. The chain links TRBV6-1 to TRBJ1-5; TRBD1 aligns across 7 bases. Germline trimming cut 6 bases from V and 7 bases from J; bases unmatched to any gene: 6. The germline V gene encodes CDR1 MNHNS and CDR2 SASEGT. The CDR3 has 13 amino acids. As DNA, the CDR3 is TGTGCCAGCAGCGGGAGGGACAGCCAGCCCCAGCATTTT. Protein sequence: CASSGRDSQPQHF.

This clonotype was recorded at least ten times. V usage is TRBV29-1 and J usage is TRBJ2-3; 8 positions match TRBD1. CDR3 length equals 14 residues. Germline V gene lookup returns CDR1 SQVTM and CDR2 ANQGSEA. V trimming: 7 bases; J trimming: 3 bases; junction bases outside the gene matches: 9. The CDR3 reads CSADKDRVTDTQYF. The CDR3 DNA reads TGCAGCGCCGATAAGGACAGGGTGACAGATACGCAGTATTTT.

This clonotype was observed at least ten times. The J gene is TRBJ2-7, the V gene TRBV7-2; no firm D call. The CDR3 sequence is 15 residues long. V was trimmed by 1 base and J by 4 bases, leaving 14 bases between them. Germline-derived CDR1 and CDR2 are SGHTA and FQGNSA. The CDR3, as DNA: TGTGCCAGCAGCTTAGTATGGTCAGGTCGGTACGAGCAGTACTTC. Its protein product is CASSLVWSGRYEQYF. Looking up the rest from reference TRBV7-2 and TRBJ2-7 gives the full variable domain: GAGVSQSPSNKVTEKGKDVELRCDPISGHTALYWYRQSLGQGLEFLIYFQGNSAPDKSGLPSDRFSAERTGGSVSTLTIQRTQQEDSAVYLCASSLVWSGRYEQYFGPGTRLTVT.

This clonotype showed up just once. The chain carries TRBV5-1 and TRBJ2-7; TRBD2 matches 10 bases. V lost 0 bases and J lost 5; bases outside the gene matches: 5. CDR3 size: 15 residues. CDR1 is SGHRS and CDR2 is YFSETQ in the germline V gene. The CDR3 is CASSLGLAGVHEQYF. CDR3 in DNA: TGCGCCAGCAGCTTGGGGCTAGCGGGAGTCCACGAGCAGTACTTC.

This clonotype was counted at least ten times. V gene TRBV27 combines with J gene TRBJ1-1, with 8 bases that match TRBD1. V lost 2 bases to trimming and J lost 4 bases; unmatched junction nucleotides: 3. The CDR3 extends over 14 amino acids. The germline V gene encodes CDR1 MNHEY and CDR2 SMNVEV (reference sequence). CDR3 in amino acids: CASSLTTGATEAFF. As DNA, the CDR3 is TGTGCCAGCAGTTTAACGACAGGGGCCACTGAAGCTTTCTTT.

The V gene is TRBV27, the J gene TRBJ1-5; the match to TRBD1 covers 10 bases. The V segment lost 2 bases and the J segment 7 bases; nucleotides outside the gene matches: 5. Germline V lookup: CDR1 MNHEY, CDR2 SMNVEV (reference sequence). The CDR3 runs 15 residues. DNA of the CDR3: TGTGCCAGCAGTTTACCAGACAGGGGGCACCAGCCCCAGCATTTT. This codes for CASSLPDRGHQPQHF.

This clonotype was recorded many times. This rearrangement joins TRBV28 to TRBJ2-1; TRBD1 matches at 7 bases. Per the germline V gene, CDR1 is MDHEN and CDR2 is SYDVKM. The V and J ends lost 6 bases and 8 bases, in that order; junction bases with no gene match: 13. The length of the CDR3 is 15 residues. As DNA, the CDR3 is TGTGCCAGCAGCGACAGGGTTGTAGGATCCCATGAGCAGTTCTTC. Its translation is CASSDRVVGSHEQFF.

This clonotype was found many times. The chain uses TRBV6-5 and TRBJ1-2; 11 bases map to TRBD1. CDR1 and CDR2 from the germline V gene are MNHEY and SVGAGI. This CDR3 is built from 16 residues. The V and J ends lost 2 bases and 4 bases, in that order; junction bases with no gene match: 6. CDR3 in amino acids: CASSYVRTGGGYGYTF. CDR3 bases: TGTGCCAGCAGTTACGTCCGGACAGGGGGCGGCTATGGCTACACCTTC.

CDR3 amino acids: CSVFSGGIVYEQYF. CDR3 DNA: TGCAGCGTTTTCTCGGGGGGCATCGTTTACGAGCAGTACTTC. This chain joins TRBV29-1 and TRBJ2-7, with D possibly being TRBD2 (7 bases). Looked up from germline, CDR1 is SQVTM and CDR2 is ANQGSEA. This CDR3 has 14 amino acids. V was trimmed by 5 bases and J by 4 bases, leaving 18 bases between them.

This clonotype was seen many times. The chain combines TRBV11-2 with TRBJ2-2, with TRBD1 as a possible D gene (5 bases). The CDR3 runs 15 residues. V was cut by 2 bases and J by 5 bases, with 12 bases left in between. The V gene's germline CDR1 is SGHAT and CDR2 FQNNGV. The CDR3 here is CASSLFDSSTGELFF. CDR3 coding DNA: TGTGCCAGCAGCTTATTCGACAGTTCTACCGGGGAGCTGTTTTTT.

Many counts were recorded for this clonotype. The chain combines TRBV28 with TRBJ2-1, with a tentative D call TRBD2 (5 bases). The germline V and J ends were trimmed by 8 bases and 0 bases, with 8 bases remaining between them. This CDR3 is built from 13 residues. The V gene's germline CDR1 is MDHEN and CDR2 SYDVKM. The CDR3 DNA reads TGTGCCAGCGGGAGAAGCTCCTACAATGAGCAGTTCTTC. This codes for CASGRSSYNEQFF.

This clonotype was counted many times. The V call is TRBV6-1, the J call TRBJ2-7, with D possibly matching TRBD1 (6 bases). The CDR3 sequence is 21 residues long. From germline, CDR1 is MNHNS and CDR2 SASEGT. V lost 5 bases, J lost 3 bases, and 35 bases lay in between. CDR3 amino acids: CASSTPLGQSRRSGLNYEQYF. The CDR3 coding sequence is TGTGCCAGCAGTACGCCCCTTGGACAGTCTCGTAGGTCCGGACTTAACTACGAGCAGTACTTC.